These 21 T cell receptor beta chains originate from one sample sequenced in a study of molecular identifiers for immune sequencing clone quantification. TCRdb redid the calling of the PCR reads with MiXCR, one entry per CDR3 protein. The sample shows 300,000 to 400,000 distinct CDR3 sequences, about a fifth of them seen only once. The specimen was naive CD8+ T cells from blood, with Jurkat cell RNA spiked in. Subset noted: FACS-sorted CD8+CD4-CCR7+CD45RA+ naive T cells. The receptors come from a human donor in good health. Some libraries in this study had Jurkat cell RNA spiked in.

The gene calls are TRBV13 and TRBJ2-7; D possibly corresponds to TRBD1 (6 bases). This CDR3 is built from 13 residues. Deletions cut 5 bases from V and 3 bases from J, with 11 bases between. CDR1 and CDR2 (germline): PRHDT, FYEKMQ (reference sequence). In DNA, the CDR3 is TGTGCCAGCAGCACAACGACAGGCTACGAGCAGTACTTC. Translated, it gives CASSTTTGYEQYF.

At least ten counts were recorded for this clonotype. The chain joins TRBV2 to TRBJ2-4; tentatively, D is TRBD2 (5 bases). V dropped 4 bases and J dropped 9 bases, with 10 bases sitting between them. Germline values: CDR1 SNHLY, CDR2 FYNNEI. This CDR3 has 12 amino acids. CDR3 protein: CASSGRRGIQYF. CDR3 in DNA: TGTGCCAGCAGTGGTCGCCGGGGCATTCAGTACTTC.

Ten or more counts support this clonotype. The chain carries TRBV6-1 and TRBJ2-7; D perhaps matches TRBD2 (6 bases). With 2 bases removed from V and 2 bases from J, the gap between germline ends came to 13 bases. The CDR3 length is 15 residues. The germline CDR1 and CDR2 sequences are MNHNS and SASEGT. In DNA, the CDR3 is TGTGCCAGCAGTGAATGGGGGGAAATCGCCTACGAGCAGTACTTC. It translates to CASSEWGEIAYEQYF.

This clonotype appeared many times. The chain joins TRBV12-3 or TRBV12-4 to TRBJ2-1; perhaps TRBD1 as D (6 bases). Trimming removed 6 bases at V and 9 bases at J, with 15 bases between. The CDR3 is 13 residues long. CDR3 nucleotides: TGTGCCAGCAGGCCTCCACAGGGTCCTGAGCAGTTCTTC. It is translated as CASRPPQGPEQFF.

V is TRBV7-9 and J is TRBJ2-1; 11 nucleotides agree with TRBD2. Per the germline V gene, CDR1 is SEHNR and CDR2 is FQNEAQ (reference sequence). V trimming: 4 bases; J trimming: 5 bases; junction bases outside the gene matches: 10. The CDR3 consists of 17 residues. The CDR3 loop is CASSSTLAGGRDNEQFF. The DNA of the CDR3 is TGTGCCAGCAGCTCCACTCTAGCGGGGGGCCGAGACAATGAGCAGTTCTTC.

This clonotype was seen ten or more times. The chain couples TRBV6-1 to TRBJ1-5; 7 bases agree with TRBD1. The trim removed 4 bases at V and 5 bases at J, leaving 2 bases unmatched. The germline gives CDR1 MNHNS, CDR2 SASEGT. The CDR3 extends over 13 amino acids. CDR3 nucleotide sequence: TGTGCCAGCAGTGGACAGGGTGATCAGCCCCAGCATTTT. Residues: CASSGQGDQPQHF.

This clonotype turned up a few times. The J gene is TRBJ2-2, the V gene TRBV29-1; 7 nucleotides line up with TRBD1. The CDR3 covers 13 residues. Germline CDR1 reads SQVTM; CDR2 reads ANQGSEA. Germline trimming cut 4 bases from V and 5 bases from J; bases unmatched to any gene: 4. CDR3 protein: CSVAQGLTGELFF. The CDR3 nucleotides read TGCAGCGTTGCACAGGGGTTAACCGGGGAGCTGTTTTTT.

This clonotype was counted ten times or more. The chain links TRBV5-6 to TRBJ1-1; possibly TRBD1 for D (6 bases). CDR3 length equals 14 residues. V lost 3 bases, J lost 0 bases, and 9 bases lay in between. The germline V gene encodes CDR1 SGHDT and CDR2 YYEEEE. In DNA form, the CDR3 reads TGTGCCAGCAGCTATGGACAGATGAACACTGAAGCTTTCTTT. It codes for CASSYGQMNTEAFF.

The table lists this clonotype with many counts. The CDR3 region is CASSTNSYEQYF. For the CDR3, the DNA is TGTGCCAGCAGCACCAACAGTTACGAGCAGTACTTC. The chain carries TRBV5-4 and TRBJ2-7, with D hard to call. The germline V gene has CDR1 SGHNT and CDR2 YYREEE (reference sequence). This CDR3 comprises 12 residues. V lost 4 bases and J lost 4, with 9 bases in between.

This clonotype was picked up one time. This may come from a read error, since a much larger clone is one base off. Because the CDR3 is missing its conserved closing phenylalanine or tryptophan, this is likely a read error. This chain connects TRBV13 to TRBJ1-6; D is unclear. Trimming pared 1 base from V and 8 bases from J, leaving 9 bases between. The CDR3 extends over 14 amino acids. Per the germline V gene, CDR1 is PRHDT and CDR2 is FYEKMQ (reference sequence). The CDR3 bases are TGTGCCAGCAGCTTAGAGACGGACCATTCACCCCTCCACTCT. Translated, it gives CASSLETDHSPLHS.

This clonotype was counted many times. The chain has TRBV12-3 or TRBV12-4 and TRBJ2-7, with TRBD1 as a possible D gene (6 bases). The V gene lost 6 bases and the J gene lost 0 bases, with 9 bases spanning the gap. The CDR3 is 13 amino acids. The CDR3 region is CASRGQLSYEQYF. CDR3 coding DNA: TGTGCCAGCAGAGGACAGCTCTCCTACGAGCAGTACTTC.

This clonotype came up many times. The rearrangement joins TRBV29-1 to TRBJ2-5, with 8 nucleotides matching TRBD1. This CDR3 contains 13 residues. The J segment lost 4 bases and the V segment lost 5 bases, leaving 6 bases of the junction unmatched. Germline V gives CDR1 SQVTM, CDR2 ANQGSEA. The CDR3 DNA follows: TGCAGCGTTTTCGGGGGACAGGCAGAGACCCAGTACTTC. It encodes CSVFGGQAETQYF.

In the case of this clonotype: A read error may be the cause here, since a much bigger clone is one base away. The chain is built from TRBV7-9 and TRBJ2-3; no definite D call. The ends were cut back, 6 bases at V and 4 bases at J, with 8 bases in the middle. From germline, CDR1 is SEHNR and CDR2 FQNEAQ (reference sequence). There are 12 residues in the CDR3. CDR3 in amino acids: CASRPHADTQYF. Here the CDR3 DNA reads TGTGCCAGCAGGCCTCACGCAGATACGCAGTATTTT.

On this clonotype: Just one base apart from a much larger clone, this may be a read error. The V gene is TRBV7-8, the J gene TRBJ2-3; 12 bases line up with TRBD2. V shed 3 bases and J 4 bases; nucleotides not matched to a gene: 5. Germline V gene data show CDR1 as SGHVS and CDR2 as FQNEAQ. The CDR3 sequence is 16 residues long. The CDR3 DNA follows: TGTGCCAGCAGCTTTGCTAGCGGGGGGGCGGCAGATACGCAGTATTTT. Translating it yields CASSFASGGAADTQYF.

This clonotype was detected ten times or more. The chain employs TRBV9 and TRBJ2-7, with 8 bases identical to TRBD1. Germline V CDR1 and CDR2: SGDLS, YYNGEE. The CDR3 extends over 14 amino acids. The junction had 1 base not matched to a gene; V was cut back by 0 bases and J by 2 bases. CDR3 residues: CASSVGQGTYEQYF. The CDR3 nucleotides read TGTGCCAGCAGCGTAGGACAGGGGACCTACGAGCAGTACTTC.

Worth noting for this clonotype: A read error is possible here, since a much larger clone lies one base away. The V call is TRBV6-2 or TRBV6-3, the J call TRBJ1-5, with D unclear. Trimming left V 5 bases short and J 2 bases short, with 13 bases between. The CDR3 contains 15 residues. Germline V CDR1 and CDR2: MNHEY, SVGEGT. The CDR3 here is CASSTGMYGNQPQHF. In DNA, the CDR3 is TGTGCCAGCAGTACCGGGATGTATGGCAATCAGCCCCAGCATTTT.

This clonotype was recorded at least ten times. CDR3 sequence: CASSLESGGYEQYF. As DNA, the CDR3 is TGTGCCAGCAGCTTAGAATCAGGGGGCTACGAGCAGTACTTC. V usage is TRBV7-9 and J usage is TRBJ2-7, with TRBD1 matching over 7 bases. Germline V CDR1 and CDR2: SEHNR, FQNEAQ (reference sequence). The CDR3 totals 14 residues. Germline trimming cut 1 base from V and 3 bases from J; bases unmatched to any gene: 3.

This clonotype came up many times. The V call is TRBV18, the J call TRBJ1-1; D gene ambiguous. Trimming removed 7 bases from V and 5 bases from J, with 14 bases in between. CDR1 KGHSH and CDR2 LQKENI come from the germline V gene. This CDR3 has 13 residues. CDR3 DNA sequence: TGTGCCAGCTTCCTTGTCGGGGAAACTGAAGCTTTCTTT. This translates into CASFLVGETEAFF. Drawing the rest from reference TRBV18 and TRBJ1-1, the complete variable domain is NAGVMQNPRHLVRRRGQEARLRCSPMKGHSHVYWYRQLPEEGLKFMVYLQKENIIDESGMPKERFSAEFPKEGPSILRIQQVVRGDSAAYFCASFLVGETEAFFGQGTRLTVV.

The chain recombines TRBV21-1 with TRBJ2-7; the table's TRBD1 call for D was not verified on the DNA. TRBV21-1 is reported as a pseudogene. CDR3 length: 17 amino acids. CDR3 DNA: TGTGCCAGCAGCAAAGACCGGCGGGACAGGGTATCCTACGAGCAGTACTTC. It codes for CASSKDRRDRVSYEQYF.

This clonotype was observed a few times. At one end the junction does not follow the germline gene, possibly because of a read error. The genes are TRBV20-1 and TRBJ1-1; unclear D gene. The CDR3 has 11 amino acids. Per the germline V gene, CDR1 is DFQATT and CDR2 is SNEGSKA (reference sequence). CDR3 in amino acids: CSASLNTEASF. The CDR3 nucleotides are TGCAGTGCTAGTTTGAACACTGAAGCTTCCTTT.

This clonotype was recorded a few times. A much larger clone lies a single base off, so this may be a read error. V is TRBV12-3 or TRBV12-4 and J is TRBJ2-3, with 8 bases aligning to TRBD2. J was trimmed by 1 base and V by 3 bases; bases with no gene match: 3. The CDR3 consists of 15 residues. Here the CDR3 reads CASSLISGGTDTQYF. CDR3 nucleotides: TGTGCCAGCAGTTTGATTAGCGGGGGCACAGATACGCAGTATTTT.